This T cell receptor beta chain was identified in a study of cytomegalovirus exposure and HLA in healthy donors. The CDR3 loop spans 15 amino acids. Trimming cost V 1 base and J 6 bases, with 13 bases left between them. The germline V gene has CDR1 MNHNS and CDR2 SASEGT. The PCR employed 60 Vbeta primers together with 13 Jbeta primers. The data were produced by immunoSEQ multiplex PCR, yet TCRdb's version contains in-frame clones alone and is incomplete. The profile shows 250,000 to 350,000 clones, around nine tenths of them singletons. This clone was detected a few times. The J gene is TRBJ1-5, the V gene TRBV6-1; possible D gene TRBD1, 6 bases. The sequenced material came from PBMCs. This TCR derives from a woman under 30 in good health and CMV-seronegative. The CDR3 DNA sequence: TGTGCCAGCAGTGAAGTCATCAGGGGTGGTCAGCCCCAGCATTTT. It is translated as CASSEVIRGGQPQHF.